Below, 24 T cell receptor beta chains from the same sample are listed, as sequenced in a study of T-cell memory formation after mild COVID-19. TCRdb reprocessed the 5' RACE reads via MiXCR and lists one record per CDR3 protein. The sample shows hundreds of thousands of distinct CDR3 sequences, approximately 19% of them seen only once. Input material: PBMCs or a T cell subset sorted from them (not recorded which). Source of these receptors: a man in his late teens or twenties who had mild COVID-19 (a few samples of this study predate the infection). Cell type and time point are not known.

The chain joins TRBV6-1 to TRBJ1-1; D ambiguous. CDR3 length: 15 amino acids. The germline gives CDR1 MNHNS, CDR2 SASEGT. The V gene lost 0 bases and the J gene lost 1 base, with 9 bases spanning the gap. CDR3 loop: CASSEASAGNTEAFF. The CDR3 coding sequence is TGTGCCAGCAGTGAAGCAAGCGCGGGGAACACTGAAGCTTTCTTT.

This clonotype appeared a few times. The rearrangement uses TRBV11-2 and TRBJ1-1; 8 bases align to TRBD1. CDR1 and CDR2 from the germline V gene are SGHAT and FQNNGV. V lost 0 bases and J lost 10; bases outside the gene matches: 7. The CDR3 is 14 residues long. In nucleotides, the CDR3 is TGTGCCAGCAGCTTAGAACTCAGGGGGCATCTAGCTTTCTTT. It is translated as CASSLELRGHLAFF.

This clonotype turned up a few times. This sequence joins TRBV7-8 and TRBJ2-2; D is undetermined. Germline V gene lookup returns CDR1 SGHVS and CDR2 FQNEAQ. V dropped 0 bases and J dropped 7 bases, with 12 bases sitting between them. CDR3 length equals 15 residues. The CDR3 DNA follows: TGTGCCAGCAGCTTAGCACAGTCGGGCGGCGGGGAGCTGTTTTTT. As protein: CASSLAQSGGGELFF.

CDR3 nucleotide sequence: TGTGCCAGCAGCTTTCGGACCAGACCCGGCTACGAGCAGTACTTC. Translating gives CASSFRTRPGYEQYF. This chain links TRBV5-6 with TRBJ2-7; D is uncertain. V lost 2 bases and J lost 3, with 15 bases in between. There are 15 residues in the CDR3. From germline, CDR1 is SGHDT and CDR2 YYEEEE. Together with reference TRBV5-6 and TRBJ2-7, the CDR3 gives the full variable domain: DAGVTQSPTHLIKTRGQQVTLRCSPKSGHDTVSWYQQALGQGPQFIFQYYEEEERQRGNFPDRFSGHQFPNYSSELNVNALLLGDSALYLCASSFRTRPGYEQYFGPGTRLTVT.

This clonotype was detected ten times or more. The chain links TRBV11-2 to TRBJ2-1; TRBD2 matches at 8 bases. Trimming at V came to 5 bases and at J to 7 bases, leaving 13 bases not matched to a gene. The CDR3 loop spans 16 amino acids. The germline gives CDR1 SGHAT, CDR2 FQNNGV. CDR3 sequence: CASSRPGTRFQNEQFF. The CDR3 bases are TGTGCCAGCAGCCGCCCCGGGACTAGGTTTCAAAATGAGCAGTTCTTC.

This rearrangement joins TRBV3-1 to TRBJ2-5, with D possibly TRBD1 on 6 matching bases. Germline-derived CDR1 and CDR2 are LGHDT and YNNKEL (reference sequence). This CDR3 is 16 amino acids long. V was cut by 4 bases and J by 5 bases, with 20 bases left in between. The CDR3 region has the DNA TGTGCCAGCAGCCCAGGGGTAGCAGGGGCAGGGGAGACCCAGTACTTC. This translates into CASSPGVAGAGETQYF.

This clonotype was seen a handful of times. This chain uses TRBV7-2 with TRBJ1-1, with 9 bases lining up with TRBD1. The CDR3 length is 14 residues. Germline values: CDR1 SGHTA, CDR2 FQGNSA. V lost 6 bases to trimming and J lost 8 bases; unmatched junction nucleotides: 10. This CDR3 is CASRPTTGGYEAFF. DNA for the CDR3: TGTGCCAGCAGACCTACTACAGGGGGCTACGAAGCTTTCTTT.

This clonotype was found a few times. The V gene is TRBV5-6, the J gene TRBJ2-1, with D perhaps TRBD1 (6 bases). Per germline, CDR1 SGHDT and CDR2 YYEEEE. This CDR3 spans 16 amino acids. Trimming took off 3 bases at V and 7 bases at J, with 20 bases between the two ends. In DNA form, the CDR3 reads TGTGCCAGCAGCTCGTTTGAAGCCGGGACACAAAATGAGCAGTTCTTC. Amino acids: CASSSFEAGTQNEQFF.

This clonotype was counted only a few times. V gene TRBV9 combines with J gene TRBJ2-7; D is undetermined. The V and J ends lost 4 bases and 1 base respectively, with 12 bases between them. CDR1 SGDLS and CDR2 YYNGEE come from the germline V gene. CDR3 length: 14 amino acids. The CDR3 reads CASSPNFGSYEQYF. The DNA of the CDR3 is TGTGCCAGCAGCCCAAATTTCGGGTCCTACGAGCAGTACTTC.

This clonotype was counted ten times or more. This chain uses TRBV10-3 with TRBJ2-6; 10 bases map to TRBD1. The CDR3 consists of 16 residues. Germline V gene sequence: CDR1 ENHRY, CDR2 SYGVKD. V trimming: 10 bases; J trimming: 0 bases; junction bases outside the gene matches: 6. The CDR3 spells CANSGTGVSGANVLTF. The CDR3 DNA reads as TGTGCCAATTCCGGGACAGGGGTCTCTGGGGCCAACGTCCTGACTTTC.

This clonotype occurred a few times. V is TRBV6-1 and J is TRBJ2-7; a weak D match, TRBD2 (6 bases). Germline CDR1 is MNHNS and CDR2 is SASEGT. Between the trimmed V and J ends, which lost 2 bases and 9 bases, there was a span of 20 bases. This CDR3 has 15 amino acids. The CDR3 DNA sequence: TGTGCCAGCAGTGAACACCCGGGGGAGCTTTCGGGGCAGTACGTC. Amino acids: CASSEHPGELSGQYV.

This rearrangement joins TRBV9 to TRBJ1-3, with D tentatively TRBD1 (6 bases). V lost 4 bases to trimming and J lost 8 bases, with 10 bases between them. The CDR3 covers 12 residues. Germline-derived CDR1 and CDR2 are SGDLS and YYNGEE. The CDR3 loop reads CASSPPGDTIYF. The CDR3 coding sequence is TGTGCCAGCAGCCCCCCAGGGGACACCATATATTTT. The complete variable domain, with remaining parts taken from reference TRBV9 and TRBJ1-3, reads DSGVTQTPKHLITATGQRVTLRCSPRSGDLSVYWYQQSLDQGLQFLIQYYNGEERAKGNILERFSAQQFPDLHSELNLSSLELGDSALYFCASSPPGDTIYFGEGSWLTVV.

This clonotype has ten or more counts. The chain carries TRBV5-1 and TRBJ2-2; maybe TRBD1 (5 bases). The CDR3 is 15 amino acids. Trimming stripped 2 bases from V and 6 bases from J, with 14 bases between. Germline assignment: CDR1 SGHRS and CDR2 YFSETQ. The CDR3 sequence is CASSFSLVQAGELFF. For the CDR3, the DNA is TGCGCCAGCAGCTTCTCTTTGGTACAGGCCGGGGAGCTGTTTTTT.

The gene calls are TRBV6-5 and TRBJ1-3; 7 bases line up with TRBD1. The CDR3 contains 17 residues. Germline-derived CDR1 and CDR2 are MNHEY and SVGAGI. The V segment lost 0 bases and the J segment 2 bases; nucleotides outside the gene matches: 7. The CDR3 spells CASSYSRRGGAGNTIYF. The DNA for the CDR3 is TGTGCCAGCAGTTACTCGAGACGAGGGGGCGCTGGAAACACCATATATTTT.

This clonotype came up a few times. V is TRBV2 and J is TRBJ1-6; possible D gene TRBD1, 5 bases. The CDR3 totals 14 residues. V shed 6 bases and J shed 11 bases, with 17 bases lying between them. CDR1 and CDR2 from the germline V gene are SNHLY and FYNNEI. The CDR3 protein is CASRLQVFEAPLHF. For the CDR3, the DNA is TGTGCCAGCAGGTTACAGGTTTTTGAGGCACCCCTCCACTTT.

The J gene is TRBJ2-2, the V gene TRBV7-2, with 8 bases that match TRBD1. Unmatched junction bases numbered 6, after V lost 5 bases and J lost 4 bases. This CDR3 has 15 amino acids. Germline V gives CDR1 SGHTA, CDR2 FQGNSA. The CDR3 DNA reads TGTGCCAGCAGCGCAGGGGGCTACGGCACCGGGGAGCTGTTTTTT. Its protein product is CASSAGGYGTGELFF.

The V gene is TRBV30, the J gene TRBJ1-2; D remains unclear. Deletions cut 1 base from V and 3 bases from J, with 18 bases between. CDR3 size: 16 residues. Germline CDR1 GTSNPN, CDR2 SVGIG (reference sequence). The CDR3: CAWSESGRFDYYGYTF. In DNA form, the CDR3 reads TGTGCCTGGAGTGAGTCGGGGAGATTCGACTACTATGGCTACACCTTC.

The chain has TRBV12-3 or TRBV12-4 and TRBJ1-5; D might be TRBD1 (5 bases). The CDR3 loop spans 13 amino acids. The V end was cut by 6 bases, the J end by 10 bases, with 16 bases between. The CDR3 bases are TGTGCCAGCAGCCCCAGGGTGGAGGTTCCCCAGCATTTT. It is translated as CASSPRVEVPQHF.

This clonotype was detected ten times or more. This chain joins TRBV5-1 and TRBJ2-2; TRBD1 agrees at 8 bases. The CDR3 runs to 14 residues. Trimming cost V 9 bases and J 1 base; bases outside gene matches: 5. CDR1 SGHRS and CDR2 YFSETQ come from the germline V gene. The CDR3 sequence: CATSGTGNTGELFF. In DNA, the CDR3 is TGCGCCACCTCCGGGACAGGGAACACCGGGGAGCTGTTTTTT.

V is TRBV12-3 or TRBV12-4 and J is TRBJ1-2; 7 bases match TRBD1. The CDR3 contains 15 residues. J gave up 8 bases and V 2 bases, and 11 bases lay outside the gene matches. CDR3 DNA: TGTGCCAGCAGTTTAAGGCAGGGGGTGGCCCACGGCTACACCTTC. Protein product: CASSLRQGVAHGYTF.

This clonotype was counted between two and nine times. The V gene is TRBV20-1, the J gene TRBJ2-3, with 9 bases fitting TRBD2. Germline V lookup: CDR1 DFQATT, CDR2 SNEGSKA (reference sequence). There are 15 residues in the CDR3. Losses at the gene ends were 5 bases for V and 6 bases for J; bases not matched to a gene: 12. The CDR3 protein is CSALTGRGGADTQYF. Written as DNA, the CDR3 is TGCAGTGCTCTGACTGGGCGCGGGGGGGCCGATACGCAGTATTTT.

V and J are TRBV6-2 or TRBV6-3 and TRBJ1-3; D is possibly TRBD1 (6 bases). The germline V gene has CDR1 MNHEY and CDR2 SVGEGT. Trimming left V 7 bases short and J 2 bases short, with 12 bases between. The CDR3 has 14 residues. CDR3 amino acids: CASTWDKPGNTIYF. In DNA form, the CDR3 reads TGTGCCAGCACCTGGGACAAGCCTGGAAACACCATATATTTT.

This clonotype was detected a few times. The genes are TRBV5-1 and TRBJ1-1; D may be TRBD1 (6 bases). Germline V gene sequence: CDR1 SGHRS, CDR2 YFSETQ. V was cut by 2 bases and J by 4 bases, with 15 bases left in between. The CDR3 is made up of 15 amino acids. CDR3 DNA: TGCGCCAGCAGCTTTGTGGGGGCGCAGGGCACTGAAGCTTTCTTT. Residues: CASSFVGAQGTEAFF.

This clonotype was seen more than once but under ten times. The chain uses TRBV5-1 and TRBJ2-3; TRBD2 matches at 10 bases. V was clipped by 0 bases and J by 0 bases; unmatched bases: 7. There are 18 residues in the CDR3. CDR1 SGHRS and CDR2 YFSETQ come from the germline V gene. CDR3 bases: TGCGCCAGCAGCTTGGGGCTAGCGGGGGCACGTAGCACAGATACGCAGTATTTT. Amino acid sequence: CASSLGLAGARSTDTQYF. The variable domain in full, completed from reference TRBV5-1 and TRBJ2-3, reads KAGVTQTPRYLIKTRGQQVTLSCSPISGHRSVSWYQQTPGQGLQFLFEYFSETQRNKGNFPGRFSGRQFSNSRSEMNVSTLELGDSALYLCASSLGLAGARSTDTQYFGPGTRLTVL.